This T cell receptor beta chain was retrieved from a study of beta chain features in type 1 diabetes. This clone was found a few times. Antigen: not known. Sequencing targeted expressed TCRB transcripts, as all isolated RNA had been reverse transcribed. Assay: immunoSEQ multiplex PCR; the TCRdb copy retains only in-frame clones and omits some. The sample has around 300,000 clones; approximately 15% are singletons. Germline V CDR1 and CDR2: SNHLY, FYNNEI. The J segment lost 7 bases and the V segment lost 11 bases, leaving 10 bases of the junction unmatched. This CDR3 comprises 13 residues. General study findings and limits: For type 1 diabetes patients, VDJ junctions showed fewer insertions and more deletions. TCRB CDR3s were moderately but significantly shorter in Type 1 diabetes patients in all four CD4+ subsets.

This clonotype was obtained from a man in his late teens or twenties with type 1 diabetes. The rearrangement links TRBV2 to TRBJ1-1; TRBD1 matches at 10 bases. Sequencing used naive CD4+ T cells from blood. The CDR3 here is CAQSGQGEGEAFF. In DNA, the CDR3 is TGTGCCCAAAGCGGACAGGGGGAGGGTGAAGCTTTCTTT.